One sample yielded the 7 T cell receptor beta chains listed below, sequenced in a study of T cell responses to AZD1222 COVID-19 vaccine. TCRdb keeps only in-frame clones here, not all; method: immunoSEQ multiplex PCR. The data show around 72,000 clones, roughly 87% seen once. The sample here was peripheral blood, taken on day 0 of AZD1222 vaccination. The receptors derive from an adult in good health.

The chain joins TRBV9 to TRBJ2-1; tentatively, D is TRBD2 (5 bases). The CDR3 contains 14 residues. V was clipped by 6 bases and J by 4 bases, with 14 bases between them. Germline V gene data show CDR1 as SGDLS and CDR2 as YYNGEE. The CDR3 loop reads CASNTGNGYNEQFF. The CDR3 DNA follows: TGTGCCAGCAACACGGGGAACGGTTACAATGAGCAGTTCTTC. Looking up the rest from reference TRBV9 and TRBJ2-1 gives the full variable domain: DSGVTQTPKHLITATGQRVTLRCSPRSGDLSVYWYQQSLDQGLQFLIQYYNGEERAKGNILERFSAQQFPDLHSELNLSSLELGDSALYFCASNTGNGYNEQFFGPGTRLTVL.

In this sample, this clone turned up once. One junction end does not reproduce the germline sequence, and a read error may be involved. The V call is TRBV5-1, the J call TRBJ2-6; no clear D gene. Germline CDR1 reads SGHRS; CDR2 reads YFSETQ. This CDR3 spans 15 amino acids. The CDR3 spells CVSSFTLSGANVLTF. In DNA form, the CDR3 reads TGCGTCAGCAGCTTCACCCTTTCTGGGGCCAACGTCCTGACTTTC.

This clone was counted once. The chain carries TRBV5-6 and TRBJ1-2, with 7 bases that match TRBD1. Germline lookup yields CDR1 SGHDT and CDR2 YYEEEE. The V segment lost 4 bases and the J segment 4 bases; nucleotides outside the gene matches: 4. This CDR3 contains 13 residues. CDR3 amino acids: CASSRTGIYGYTF. The CDR3 bases are TGTGCCAGCAGCCGGACAGGAATCTATGGCTACACCTTC.

This chain links TRBV6-1 with TRBJ2-5, with D possibly matching TRBD1 (5 bases). The CDR3 has 14 amino acids. Germline CDR1 MNHNS, CDR2 SASEGT. The V end was cut by 3 bases, the J end by 4 bases, with 12 bases between. The CDR3 sequence: CASSDRRRGETQYF. DNA of the CDR3: TGTGCCAGCAGTGACAGGCGAAGGGGAGAGACCCAGTACTTC.

V gene TRBV7-9 combines with J gene TRBJ1-1, with 7 bases lining up with TRBD1. The germline CDR1 and CDR2 sequences are SEHNR and FQNEAQ (reference sequence). The CDR3 runs 16 residues. V was pared by 3 bases and J by 2 bases, with 9 bases of the junction left unmatched. CDR3 DNA sequence: TGTGCCAGCAGCTTCGTGTCGGGACAGCCTAACACTGAAGCTTTCTTT. It specifies CASSFVSGQPNTEAFF.

The V call is TRBV6-5, the J call TRBJ2-7; no clear D. The CDR3 is 13 amino acids. The ends were cut back, 4 bases at V and 6 bases at J, with 13 bases in the middle. CDR1 MNHEY and CDR2 SVGAGI come from the germline V gene. The CDR3: CASSWGSISEQYF. CDR3 coding DNA: TGTGCCAGCAGTTGGGGATCGATCAGCGAGCAGTACTTC.

This sequence joins TRBV27 and TRBJ1-2; maybe TRBD1 (5 bases). Deletions cut 5 bases from V and 3 bases from J, with 13 bases between. This CDR3 has 14 residues. Germline V gene lookup returns CDR1 MNHEY and CDR2 SMNVEV (reference sequence). CDR3 amino acids: CASSPRVEDYGYTF. The CDR3 DNA reads TGTGCCAGCAGTCCCAGGGTAGAGGACTATGGCTACACCTTC.